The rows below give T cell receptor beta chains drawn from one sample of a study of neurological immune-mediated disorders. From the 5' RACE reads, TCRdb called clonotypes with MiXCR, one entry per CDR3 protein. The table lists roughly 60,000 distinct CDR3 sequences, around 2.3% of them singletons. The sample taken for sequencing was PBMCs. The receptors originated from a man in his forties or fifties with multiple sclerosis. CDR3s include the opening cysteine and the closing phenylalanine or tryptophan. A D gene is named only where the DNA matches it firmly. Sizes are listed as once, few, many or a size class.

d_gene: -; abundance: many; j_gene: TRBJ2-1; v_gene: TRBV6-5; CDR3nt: TGTGCCAGCAGTTATACCGGGACACGATCCTACAATGAGCAGTTCTTC; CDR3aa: CASSYTGTRSYNEQFF
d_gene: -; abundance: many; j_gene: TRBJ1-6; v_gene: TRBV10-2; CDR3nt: TGCGCCAGCAGTGAGACTCCATGGAGCTCCTATAATTCACCCCTCCACTTT; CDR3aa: CASSETPWSSYNSPLHF
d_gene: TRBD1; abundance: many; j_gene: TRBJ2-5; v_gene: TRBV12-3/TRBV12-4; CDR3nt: TGTGCCAGCAGTTTACAAATAGGAACAGGGGGGACCCAGTACTTC; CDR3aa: CASSLQIGTGGTQYF
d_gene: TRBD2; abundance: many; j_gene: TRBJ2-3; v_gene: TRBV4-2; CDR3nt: TGTGCCAGCAGCCAACCGGGACTAGCGGGGGGCTCAGATACGCAGTATTTT; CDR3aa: CASSQPGLAGGSDTQYF
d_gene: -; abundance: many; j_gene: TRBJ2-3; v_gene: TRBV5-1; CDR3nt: TGCGCCAGCAGCTTGGTAGTAGGGAGCACAGATACGCAGTATTTT; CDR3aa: CASSLVVGSTDTQYF
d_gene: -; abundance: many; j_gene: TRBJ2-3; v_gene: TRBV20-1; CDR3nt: TGCAGTTTGAGGGACTCCTTGACAGATACGCAGTATTTT; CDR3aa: CSLRDSLTDTQYF
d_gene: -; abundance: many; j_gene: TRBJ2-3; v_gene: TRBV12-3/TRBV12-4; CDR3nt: TGTGCCAGCAGTTTACGGGGGGCCAGTTCAGATACGCAGTATTTT; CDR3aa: CASSLRGASSDTQYF
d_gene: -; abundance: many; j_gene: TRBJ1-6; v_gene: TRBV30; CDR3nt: TGTGCCTGGACTGGCAGCCATTCACCCCTCCACTTT; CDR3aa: CAWTGSHSPLHF
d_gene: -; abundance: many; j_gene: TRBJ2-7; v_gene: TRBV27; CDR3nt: TGTGCCAGCAGAAGCATGGACAGCCTCTCCTACGAGCAGTACTTC; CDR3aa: CASRSMDSLSYEQYF
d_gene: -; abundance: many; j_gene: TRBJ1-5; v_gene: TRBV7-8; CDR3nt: TGTGCCAGCAGTCTCGACAGGATTGGGAATCAGCCCCAGCATTTT; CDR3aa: CASSLDRIGNQPQHF
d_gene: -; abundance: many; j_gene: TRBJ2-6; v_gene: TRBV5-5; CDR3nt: TGTGCCAGCAGCTACCGGGGCTACAACGTCCTGACTTTC; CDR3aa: CASSYRGYNVLTF
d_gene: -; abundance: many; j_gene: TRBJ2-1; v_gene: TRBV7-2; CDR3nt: TGTGCCAGCAGCTTGGTAACAAACAATGAGCAGTTCTTC; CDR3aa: CASSLVTNNEQFF
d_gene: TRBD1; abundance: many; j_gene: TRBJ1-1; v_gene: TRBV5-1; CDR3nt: TGCGCCAGCAGCTCCGGGACAGGGCCGAACACTGAAGCTTTCTTT; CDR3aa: CASSSGTGPNTEAFF
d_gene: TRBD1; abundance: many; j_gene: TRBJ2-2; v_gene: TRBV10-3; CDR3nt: TGTGCCACTTCTAACAGGGGGACTAACACCGGGGAGCTGTTTTTT; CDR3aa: CATSNRGTNTGELFF
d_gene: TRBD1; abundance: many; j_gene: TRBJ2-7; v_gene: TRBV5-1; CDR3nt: TGCGCCAGCAGCCCGCAACCCGGGACAGGGGCCTACGAGCAGTACTTC; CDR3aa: CASSPQPGTGAYEQYF
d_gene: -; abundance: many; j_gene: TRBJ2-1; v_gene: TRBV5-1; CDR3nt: TGCGCCAGCAGCTTGTTCTCGGGATCACAGTTCTTC; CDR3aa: CASSLFSGSQFF